Listed below are T cell receptor beta chains from one sample, sequenced in a study of response to subunit inactivated influenza vaccine. TCRdb called the RT-PCR reads again in MiXCR, with one record for every CDR3 protein. The sample shows about 540,000 distinct CDR3 sequences, under 25% of them seen only once. These data were also reused for a study on T cells expressing NK-cell markers.

This specimen was CD4+ T cells sorted from PBMCs, taken about 13 days after vaccination. The origin of the receptors is a man aged 45-65 years who received an inactivated influenza vaccine. The CDR3 runs from the conserved cysteine through the conserved F or W. A D gene is named only where the DNA matches it firmly. Only some rows state a clone size, as once, few, many or a class for expanded clones.

NA,TRBJ2-5,TRBV7-9,17,TRBD2,TGTGCCAGCAGCCCTGGGACTAGCGGGATCATTCAAGAGACCCAGTACTTC,CASSPGTSGIIQETQYF
few,TRBJ2-2,TRBV20-1,16,NA,TGCAGTGCTAGAAGGGGAGGTAGCGGCAACACCGGGGAGCTGTTTTTT,CSARRGGSGNTGELFF
NA,TRBJ2-1,TRBV7-2,15,NA,TGTGCCAGCAGCCTAAAAGGACTAGGGGGGGGTGAGCAGTTCTTC,CASSLKGLGGGEQFF
NA,TRBJ2-2,TRBV3-1,17,NA,TGTGCCAGCAGCCAAGAAGCTGGGGGGCTCTACACCGGGGAGCTGTTTTTT,CASSQEAGGLYTGELFF
NA,TRBJ2-1,TRBV11-2,16,NA,TGTGCCAGCAGCTTAGGTGGTAGCGGCAACAACAATGAGCAGTTCTTC,CASSLGGSGNNNEQFF
NA,TRBJ1-5,TRBV10-1,13,NA,TGCGCCAGCAGTGAGGGATGGGGTCAGCCCCAGCATTTT,CASSEGWGQPQHF
NA,TRBJ1-1,TRBV6-6,13,NA,TGTGCCAGCAGTTATGTCACGGACACTGAAGCTTTCTTT,CASSYVTDTEAFF
NA,TRBJ2-3,TRBV4-2,16,NA,TGTGCCAGCAGCCAAGTTGGACCAACCACACAGCATACGCAGTATTTT,CASSQVGPTTQHTQYF
NA,TRBJ2-3,TRBV7-2,11,NA,TGTGCCAGCAACGCAGGCGTTACGCAGTATTTT,CASNAGVTQYF
few,TRBJ2-1,TRBV7-9,16,TRBD2,TGTGCCAGCAGCTTGGCCGGGACTAGCACCTACAATGAGCAGTTCTTC,CASSLAGTSTYNEQFF
many,TRBJ2-7,TRBV12-3/TRBV12-4,13,TRBD1,TGTGCCAGCAGGGGGACAGGGTCCTACGAGCAGTACTTC,CASRGTGSYEQYF
few,TRBJ2-2,TRBV7-6,14,NA,TGTGCCAGCAGCTTATCCAGGACAACCGGGGAGCTGTTTTTT,CASSLSRTTGELFF
few,TRBJ2-5,TRBV6-5,16,NA,TGTGCCAGCAGTTACGGCAGGGGAAATTGGAGAGAGACCCAGTACTTC,CASSYGRGNWRETQYF
NA,TRBJ2-5,TRBV29-1,12,NA,TGCAGCTTTGGACGGAGCCAAGAGACCCAGTACTTC,CSFGRSQETQYF
few,TRBJ1-1,TRBV20-1,13,NA,TGCAGTGCTAGCCTCCAGCCCAACGCTGAAGCTTTCTTT,CSASLQPNAEAFF
NA,TRBJ2-2,TRBV5-1,15,NA,TGCGCCAGCAGCTTGAGAGGGGCGAATTCCGGGGAGCTGTTTTTT,CASSLRGANSGELFF
NA,TRBJ2-5,TRBV7-2,15,TRBD1,TGTGCCAGCAGCTTCCAATCAGGGGGCAGAGAGACCCAGTACTTC,CASSFQSGGRETQYF
few,TRBJ2-1,TRBV7-9,17,NA,TGTGCCAGCAGCTTAGGGTCCCTCAGGGGTGGGTTGAATGAGCAGTTCTTC,CASSLGSLRGGLNEQFF
many,TRBJ1-4,TRBV29-1,11,NA,TGCAGCGTGGGGGATAATGAAAAACTGTTTTTT,CSVGDNEKLFF
NA,TRBJ2-5,TRBV5-4,15,NA,TGTGCCAGCAGCTTGGCCAGAAGTAGGGGAGAGACCCAGTACTTC,CASSLARSRGETQYF
NA,TRBJ2-6,TRBV14,23,TRBD2,TGTGCCAGCAGCCGCCGACTTGGGATAGCGGGGGGGCTTCGGCCATCTGGGGCCAACGTCCTGACTTTC,CASSRRLGIAGGLRPSGANVLTF
few,TRBJ2-2,TRBV7-6,16,NA,TGTGCCAGCAGCCCTCCTTCGAGTCGGGGCACCGGGGAGCTGTTTTTT,CASSPPSSRGTGELFF
few,TRBJ2-7,TRBV7-2,16,TRBD2,TGTGCCAGCAGTTCGGAAGGGACTAGCGGGATCTACGAGCAGTACTTC,CASSSEGTSGIYEQYF
few,TRBJ2-7,TRBV9,13,NA,TGTGCCAGCAGCGTAGCGGGAGCGGGCGAGCAGTACTTC,CASSVAGAGEQYF
few,TRBJ1-4,TRBV10-3,17,TRBD1,TGTGCCATCAGTGATGGGACAGGGAGCGGCGGTAATGAAAAACTGTTTTTT,CAISDGTGSGGNEKLFF
NA,TRBJ2-2,TRBV12-3/TRBV12-4,15,TRBD1,TGTGCCAGCAGTTTAGATCAGGGGGCGGCTGGGGAGCTGTTTTTT,CASSLDQGAAGELFF
NA,TRBJ2-6,TRBV20-1,15,TRBD1,TGCAGTGCCGATCAAACAGGGGCCGGGGCCAACGTCCTGACTTTC,CSADQTGAGANVLTF
few,TRBJ2-3,TRBV25-1,14,NA,TGTGCCAGCAGTGAATGGGGCAGCACAGATACGCAGTATTTT,CASSEWGSTDTQYF
few,TRBJ2-7,TRBV12-3/TRBV12-4,14,NA,TGTGCCAGCAGCGAACCGACTGCCTCCTACGAGCAGTACTTC,CASSEPTASYEQYF
NA,TRBJ2-7,TRBV12-3/TRBV12-4,13,TRBD2,TGTGCCGGAGGGACTACTCTAATCTACGAGCAGTACTTC,CAGGTTLIYEQYF
few,TRBJ1-5,TRBV7-9,15,NA,TGTGCCAGCAGCACGGGGTGGGGGGCCAATCAGCCCCAGCATTTT,CASSTGWGANQPQHF
few,TRBJ2-3,TRBV7-2,15,NA,TGTGCCAGCAGCTTCCAGAGGTCAGGCACAGATACGCAGTATTTT,CASSFQRSGTDTQYF
few,TRBJ2-3,TRBV5-1,14,NA,TGCGCCAGCAGCTTGGGGGCGGGCACAGATACGCAGTATTTT,CASSLGAGTDTQYF
NA,TRBJ1-5,TRBV6-1,15,TRBD1,TGTGCCAGCAGATCGAGGACAGGGGGCAATCAGCCCCAGCATTTT,CASRSRTGGNQPQHF
NA,TRBJ2-7,TRBV27,16,TRBD1,TGTGCCAGCAGTCCCCACAGGGGGCGAGTCCTCTACGAGCAGTACTTC,CASSPHRGRVLYEQYF
few,TRBJ2-7,TRBV15,14,NA,TGTGCCACCAGCAGAGACCCGGGGAACTACGAGCAGTACTTC,CATSRDPGNYEQYF
few,TRBJ2-7,TRBV20-1,14,TRBD2,TGCAGTGCTATCCTGACTAGCGGGAGAGGGGAGCAGTACTTC,CSAILTSGRGEQYF
NA,TRBJ2-3,TRBV21-1,17,NA,TGTGCCAGCAGTCACACAGACCTGGGGAGGGGCACAGATACGCAGTATTTT,CASSHTDLGRGTDTQYF
NA,TRBJ2-1,TRBV24-1,18,TRBD2,TGTGCCACCAGTGACTCTTCTCCTTTTGGCGGGAGGTACAATGAGCAGTTCTTC,CATSDSSPFGGRYNEQFF
NA,TRBJ2-5,TRBV20-1,12,NA,TGCAGTGCTGGGTCCGGGCCGTGGACCCAGTACTTC,CSAGSGPWTQYF
NA,TRBJ2-5,TRBV24-1,16,NA,TGTGCCACCAGTGATTACGGCAGGACGTACCAAGAGACCCAGTACTTC,CATSDYGRTYQETQYF
NA,TRBJ1-6,TRBV4-2,15,NA,TGTGCCAGCAGCCAAGACAGAGCGGTCAATTCACCCCTCCACTTT,CASSQDRAVNSPLHF
many,TRBJ2-5,TRBV28,15,TRBD2,TGTGCCAGCAGTTTACGTGGCGGGGGACGAGAGACCCAGTACTTC,CASSLRGGGRETQYF
few,TRBJ1-1,TRBV12-3/TRBV12-4,17,NA,TGTGCCAGCAGCCGGGGGGGAGCCAGGGGTGATCTAGCTGAAGCTTTCTTT,CASSRGGARGDLAEAFF
NA,TRBJ2-7,TRBV30,12,NA,TGTGCCTGGAGTGGGCAAGCCTACGAGCAGTACTTC,CAWSGQAYEQYF
NA,TRBJ2-1,TRBV24-1,15,TRBD2,TGTGTCACCAGTCGCTTTAGCGGGAGTTCCAATGAGCAGTTCTTC,CVTSRFSGSSNEQFF
few,TRBJ1-2,TRBV29-1,13,NA,TGCAGCTCCTTAGGGGGAGCTAACTATGGCTACACCTTC,CSSLGGANYGYTF
NA,TRBJ2-7,TRBV4-1,15,NA,TGCGCCAGCAGCCAAGAGGCGGGAAGGGCTGCCGAGCAGTACTTC,CASSQEAGRAAEQYF
few,TRBJ1-1,TRBV12-3/TRBV12-4,16,TRBD1,TGTGCCAGCAGTTTGGATAGGACAGGGCCGAACACTGAAGCTTTCTTT,CASSLDRTGPNTEAFF
few,TRBJ2-3,TRBV28,14,NA,TGTGCCAGCAGTTTAGGATTCCCTCCAGATACGCAGTATTTT,CASSLGFPPDTQYF
NA,TRBJ2-5,TRBV4-3,16,NA,TGCGCCAGCAGCCAAACATCGGGGCAGGACCAAGAGACCCAGTACTTC,CASSQTSGQDQETQYF
many,TRBJ1-5,TRBV7-9,12,TRBD1,TGTGCCAGCGGGACAGGGGACCAGCCCCAGCATTTT,CASGTGDQPQHF